This TCR beta chain comes out of a study of T cells in Graves' hyperthyroidism and ophthalmopathy. The CDR3 runs 14 residues. From germline, CDR1 is LNHDA and CDR2 SQIVND (reference sequence). Between the trimmed V and J ends, which lost 3 bases and 0 bases, there was a span of 8 bases. Whole-study findings and limits: Model-based prediction identified ophthalmopathy a median 6.5 months prior to its onset. By a 13 V-J model, ophthalmopathy was set apart from stable hyperthyroidism. Clonotypes that were expanded in thyroid above 0.001 mostly appeared in blood too.

Researchers took RNA transcripts and amplified the TCR beta CDR3 regions from them. TCR CDR3 underwent first-round RT-PCR with the HTBI primer set. TCRdb recomputed calls from the multiplex PCR reads with MiXCR, one row per CDR3 protein. The data hold about 640,000 distinct CDR3 sequences, with approximately 42% observed a single time. A note on this clonotype: Antigen specificity is unknown.

The clonotype originates from an adult man with Graves' disease, either hyperthyroidism or ophthalmopathy (not recorded which). The chain combines TRBV19 with TRBJ1-1; a weak D match, TRBD1 (5 bases). Sequenced: peripheral blood or thyroid tissue (not recorded which). CDR3 amino acids: CASSMKGLNTEAFF. The CDR3 DNA follows: TGTGCCAGTAGTATGAAGGGGCTGAACACTGAAGCTTTCTTT.